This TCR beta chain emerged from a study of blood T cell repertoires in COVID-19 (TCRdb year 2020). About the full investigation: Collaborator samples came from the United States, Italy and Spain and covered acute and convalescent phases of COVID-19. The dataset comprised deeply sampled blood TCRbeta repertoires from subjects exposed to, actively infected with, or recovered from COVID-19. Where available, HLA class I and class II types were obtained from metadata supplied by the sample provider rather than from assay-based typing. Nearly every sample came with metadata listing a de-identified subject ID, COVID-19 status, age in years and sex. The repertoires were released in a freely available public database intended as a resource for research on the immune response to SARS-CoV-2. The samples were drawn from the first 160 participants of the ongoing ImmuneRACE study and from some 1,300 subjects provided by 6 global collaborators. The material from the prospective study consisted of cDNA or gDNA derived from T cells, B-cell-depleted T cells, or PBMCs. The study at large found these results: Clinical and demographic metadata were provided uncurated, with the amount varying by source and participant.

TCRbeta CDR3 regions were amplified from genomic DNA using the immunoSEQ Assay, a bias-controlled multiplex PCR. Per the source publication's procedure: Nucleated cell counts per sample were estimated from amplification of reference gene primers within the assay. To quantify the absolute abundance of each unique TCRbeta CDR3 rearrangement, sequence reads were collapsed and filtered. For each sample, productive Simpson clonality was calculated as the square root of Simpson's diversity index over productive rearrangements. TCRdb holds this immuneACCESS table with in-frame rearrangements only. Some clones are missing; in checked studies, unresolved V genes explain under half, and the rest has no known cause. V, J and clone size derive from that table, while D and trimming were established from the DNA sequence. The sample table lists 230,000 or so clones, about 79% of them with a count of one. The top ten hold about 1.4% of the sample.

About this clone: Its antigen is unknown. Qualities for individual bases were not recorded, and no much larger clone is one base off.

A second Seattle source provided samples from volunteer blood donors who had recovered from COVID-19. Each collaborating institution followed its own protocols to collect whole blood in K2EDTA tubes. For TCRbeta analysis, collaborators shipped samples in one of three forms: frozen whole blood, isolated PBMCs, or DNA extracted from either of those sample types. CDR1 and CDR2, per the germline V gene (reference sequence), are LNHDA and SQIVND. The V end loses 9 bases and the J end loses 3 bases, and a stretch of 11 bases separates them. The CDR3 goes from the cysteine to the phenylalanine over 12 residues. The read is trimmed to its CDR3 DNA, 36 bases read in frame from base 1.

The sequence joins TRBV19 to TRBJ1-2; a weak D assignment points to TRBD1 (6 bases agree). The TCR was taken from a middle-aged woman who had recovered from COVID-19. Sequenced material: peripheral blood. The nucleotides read TGTGCCAGCCGGGGGGCGGACTATGGCTACACCTTC. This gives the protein CASRGADYGYTF.